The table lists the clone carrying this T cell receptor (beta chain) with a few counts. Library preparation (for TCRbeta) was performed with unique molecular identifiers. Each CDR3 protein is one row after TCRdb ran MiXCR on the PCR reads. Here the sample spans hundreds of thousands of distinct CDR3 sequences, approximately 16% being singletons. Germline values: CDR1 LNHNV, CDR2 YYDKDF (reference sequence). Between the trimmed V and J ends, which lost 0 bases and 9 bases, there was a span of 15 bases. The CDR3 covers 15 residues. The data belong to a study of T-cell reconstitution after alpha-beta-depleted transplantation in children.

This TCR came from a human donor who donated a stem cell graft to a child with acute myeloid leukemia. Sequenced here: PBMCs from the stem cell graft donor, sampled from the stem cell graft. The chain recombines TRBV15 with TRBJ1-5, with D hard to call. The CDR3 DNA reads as TGTGCCACCAGCAGAGATTGGCAGGCCGCGGGGCCCCAGCATTTT. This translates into CATSRDWQAAGPQHF.